One T cell receptor beta chain is described in this entry. Its target is not known. The data derive from a study of PD-L1 blockade in urothelial cancer. Study-wide points: Better progression-free and overall survival followed lower pretreatment blood clonality.

The time point is: pretreatment peripheral blood. Sequenced by immunoSEQ multiplex PCR; TCRdb stores in-frame clones only, minus some. Here the sample spans some 53,000 clones, approximately 77% being singletons. CDR1 SGHVS and CDR2 FNYEAQ come from the germline V gene. This CDR3 is 14 amino acids long. Trimming stripped 1 base from V and 7 bases from J, with 11 bases between. V usage is TRBV7-6 and J usage is TRBJ2-1; D possibly corresponds to TRBD2 (6 bases). Sequencing was performed on PBMCs, taken around atezolizumab (anti-PD-L1) treatment. This clonotype was sampled from an older man with urothelial cancer. CDR3 nucleotides: TGTGCCAGCAGCTTAGGGAGGGATCGGAATGAGCAGTTCTTC. Translation: CASSLGRDRNEQFF.